Sequencing of this TCR beta chain was carried out in a study of spatial heterogeneity in lung cancer. Specified time point: sample taken at primary tumor resection. This clonotype was seen more than once but under ten times. Antigen unknown. Because the library targeted alpha chains, this beta chain is an off-target read whose size means little. Study-level points and caveats: Intratumoral expanded alpha and beta TCR counts were found to track tumor mutation counts.

Unique molecular identifiers tagged every individual TCR cDNA molecule. TCRdb used MiXCR to reprocess the 5' RACE reads, holding one entry per CDR3 protein. This table has 2,500 to 3,500 distinct CDR3 sequences, over 15% appearing once. This CDR3 is built from 15 residues. V lost 7 bases and J lost 4, with 22 bases in between. The germline V gene encodes CDR1 SQVTM and CDR2 ANQGSEA. The source was lung tumor tissue, collected at surgery. The sequence came from a male donor with early-stage non-small cell lung cancer. The chain couples TRBV29-1 to TRBJ2-5, with D perhaps TRBD1 or TRBD2 (5 bases each). The CDR3 spells CSGRTGTGWPETQYF. CDR3 DNA: TGCAGCGGCCGAACGGGGACCGGGTGGCCAGAGACCCAGTACTTC.